The present T cell receptor (beta chain) was sequenced within a study of blood T cell repertoires in COVID-19. Study at large: The analysed material was cDNA or gDNA that came from T cells, B-cell-depleted T cells, or PBMCs.

During active infection, Seattle patients enrolled and were then monitored through disease. The data were produced by immunoSEQ multiplex PCR, yet TCRdb's version contains in-frame clones alone and is incomplete. The top ten clones hold 9.9% of a sample with fewer than 350,000 clones, about 91% of them seen once. Germline CDR1 SGHKS, CDR2 YYEKEE (reference sequence). V lost 0 bases and J lost 7; bases outside the gene matches: 16. This CDR3 contains 19 residues. This chain connects TRBV5-5 to TRBJ1-2, with 12 bases identical to TRBD1. The receptor comes from a man younger than 40 with COVID-19, enrolled during active disease. Specimen: peripheral blood. DNA for the CDR3: TGTGCCAGCAGCTTGGAGGAACAGGGACAGGGGGCGAAGTTCCTTGGCTACACCTTC. This encodes CASSLEEQGQGAKFLGYTF.